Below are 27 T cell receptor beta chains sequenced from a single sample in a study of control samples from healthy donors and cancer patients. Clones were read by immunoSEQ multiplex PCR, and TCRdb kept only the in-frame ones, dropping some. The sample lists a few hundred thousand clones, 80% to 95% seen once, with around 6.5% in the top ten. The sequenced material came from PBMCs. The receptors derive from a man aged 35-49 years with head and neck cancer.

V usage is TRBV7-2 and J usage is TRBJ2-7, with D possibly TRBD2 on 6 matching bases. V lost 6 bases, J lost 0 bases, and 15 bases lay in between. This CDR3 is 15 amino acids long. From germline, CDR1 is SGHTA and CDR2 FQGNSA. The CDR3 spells CASSSSGRSSYEQYF. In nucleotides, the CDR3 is TGTGCCAGCAGTTCAAGCGGGCGAAGCTCCTACGAGCAGTACTTC. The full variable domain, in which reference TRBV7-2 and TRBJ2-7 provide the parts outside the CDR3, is GAGVSQSPSNKVTEKGKDVELRCDPISGHTALYWYRQSLGQGLEFLIYFQGNSAPDKSGLPSDRFSAERTGGSVSTLTIQRTQQEDSAVYLCASSSSGRSSYEQYFGPGTRLTVT.

CDR3 region: CASSAGGGHGYTF. The CDR3 DNA follows: TGTGCCAGCAGCGCAGGGGGCGGGCATGGCTACACCTTC. This sequence joins TRBV6-5 and TRBJ1-2; 8 nucleotides align to TRBD1. The CDR3 contains 13 residues. The germline V gene encodes CDR1 MNHEY and CDR2 SVGAGI. The V gene end was trimmed by 6 bases and the J gene end by 6 bases; junction bases not matched to a gene: 6.

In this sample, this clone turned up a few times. CDR3: CASSLSQGVGYTF. CDR3 sequence (DNA): TGTGCCAGCAGCTTATCCCAGGGGGTTGGCTACACCTTC. The chain recombines TRBV7-3 with TRBJ1-2, with 7 bases identical to TRBD1. The germline V gene encodes CDR1 SGHTA and CDR2 FQGTGA. The CDR3 length is 13 residues. Germline trimming cut 2 bases from V and 7 bases from J; bases unmatched to any gene: 4.

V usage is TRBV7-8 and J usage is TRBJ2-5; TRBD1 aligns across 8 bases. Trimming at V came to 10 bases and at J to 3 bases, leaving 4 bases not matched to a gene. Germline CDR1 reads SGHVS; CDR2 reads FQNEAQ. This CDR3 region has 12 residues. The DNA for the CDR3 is TGTGCCATCCCGACAGGGGAAGAGACCCAGTACTTC. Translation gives CAIPTGEETQYF.

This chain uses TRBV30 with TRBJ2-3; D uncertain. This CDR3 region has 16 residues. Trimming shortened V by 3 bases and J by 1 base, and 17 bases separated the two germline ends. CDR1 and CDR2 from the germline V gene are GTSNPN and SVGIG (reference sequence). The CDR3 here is CAWSLGNSRGTDTQYF. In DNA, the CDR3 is TGTGCCTGGAGCCTAGGGAACAGTCGGGGCACAGATACGCAGTATTTT.

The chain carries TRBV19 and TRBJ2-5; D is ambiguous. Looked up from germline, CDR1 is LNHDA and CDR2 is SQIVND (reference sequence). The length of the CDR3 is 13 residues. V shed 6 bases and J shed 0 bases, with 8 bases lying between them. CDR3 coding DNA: TGTGCCAGTAGGGATGTCCACCAAGAGACCCAGTACTTC. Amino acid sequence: CASRDVHQETQYF. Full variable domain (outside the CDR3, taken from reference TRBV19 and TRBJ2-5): DGGITQSPKYLFRKEGQNVTLSCEQNLNHDAMYWYRQDPGQGLRLIYYSQIVNDFQKGDIAEGYSVSREKKESFPLTVTSAQKNPTAFYLCASRDVHQETQYFGPGTRLLVL.

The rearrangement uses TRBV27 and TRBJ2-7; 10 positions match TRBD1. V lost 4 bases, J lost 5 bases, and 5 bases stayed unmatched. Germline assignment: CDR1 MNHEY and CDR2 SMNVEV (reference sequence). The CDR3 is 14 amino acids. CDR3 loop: CASSSTGGADEQYF. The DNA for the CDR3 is TGTGCCAGCAGTTCGACAGGGGGCGCGGACGAGCAGTACTTC.

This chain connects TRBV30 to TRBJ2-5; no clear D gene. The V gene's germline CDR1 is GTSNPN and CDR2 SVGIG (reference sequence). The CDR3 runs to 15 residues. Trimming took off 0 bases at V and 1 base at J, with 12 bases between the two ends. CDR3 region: CAWSVRLGRQETQYF. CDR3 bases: TGTGCCTGGAGTGTACGTTTGGGCCGCCAAGAGACCCAGTACTTC.

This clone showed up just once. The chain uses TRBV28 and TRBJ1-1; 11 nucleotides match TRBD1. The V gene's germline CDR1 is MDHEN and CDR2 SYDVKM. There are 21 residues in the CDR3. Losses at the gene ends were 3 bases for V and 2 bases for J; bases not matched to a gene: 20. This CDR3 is CASSFRKGGWGQGDYNTEAFF. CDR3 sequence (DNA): TGTGCCAGCAGTTTTAGAAAAGGGGGATGGGGACAGGGGGACTATAACACTGAAGCTTTCTTT.

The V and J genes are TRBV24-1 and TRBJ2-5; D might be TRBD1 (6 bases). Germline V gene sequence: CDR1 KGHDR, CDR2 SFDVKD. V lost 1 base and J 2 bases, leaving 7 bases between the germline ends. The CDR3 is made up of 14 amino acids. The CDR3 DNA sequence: TGTGCCACCAGTGATTTCAGGGGACAAGAGACCCAGTACTTC. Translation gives CATSDFRGQETQYF.

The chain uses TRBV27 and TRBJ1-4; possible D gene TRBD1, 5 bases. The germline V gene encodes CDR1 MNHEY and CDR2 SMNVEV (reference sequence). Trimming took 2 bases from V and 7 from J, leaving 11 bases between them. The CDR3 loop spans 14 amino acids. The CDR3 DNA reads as TGTGCCAGCAGTTTACTAGGGACGGGTGAAAAACTGTTTTTT. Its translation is CASSLLGTGEKLFF.

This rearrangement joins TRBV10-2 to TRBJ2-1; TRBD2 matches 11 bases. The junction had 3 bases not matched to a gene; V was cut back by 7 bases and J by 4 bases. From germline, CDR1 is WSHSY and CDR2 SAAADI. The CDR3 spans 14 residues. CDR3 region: CASILAGGYNEQFF. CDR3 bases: TGCGCCAGCATTCTAGCGGGAGGATACAATGAGCAGTTCTTC.

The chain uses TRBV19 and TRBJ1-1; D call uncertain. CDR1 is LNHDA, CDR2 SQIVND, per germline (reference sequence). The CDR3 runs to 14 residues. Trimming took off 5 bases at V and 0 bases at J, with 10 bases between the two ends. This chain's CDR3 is CASSAERLNTEAFF. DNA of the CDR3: TGTGCCAGTAGTGCGGAACGTTTGAACACTGAAGCTTTCTTT.

CDR3 DNA: TGCGCCAGCAGCGGCGGACTAGCGGTCTACGAGCAGTACTTC. Translated: CASSGGLAVYEQYF. The genes are TRBV5-1 and TRBJ2-7; 10 bases are a match to TRBD2. Germline-derived CDR1 and CDR2 are SGHRS and YFSETQ. With 4 bases clipped from V and 3 bases from J, the junction kept 4 bases outside the gene matches. The CDR3 extends over 14 amino acids.

CDR3 sequence (DNA): TGTGCCAGCAGCTCGGGACTAGCGGGCCCGCTAGCCAAAAACATTCAGTACTTC. The encoded protein is CASSSGLAGPLAKNIQYF. The V call is TRBV7-8, the J call TRBJ2-4; 12 nucleotides line up with TRBD2. This CDR3 is built from 18 residues. CDR1 is SGHVS and CDR2 is FQNEAQ in the germline V gene. V lost 4 bases and J lost 0; bases outside the gene matches: 7. Together with reference TRBV7-8 and TRBJ2-4, the CDR3 gives the full variable domain: GAGVSQSPRYKVAKRGQDVALRCDPISGHVSLFWYQQALGQGPEFLTYFQNEAQLDKSGLPSDRFFAERPEGSVSTLKIQRTQQEDSAVYLCASSSGLAGPLAKNIQYFGAGTRLSVL.

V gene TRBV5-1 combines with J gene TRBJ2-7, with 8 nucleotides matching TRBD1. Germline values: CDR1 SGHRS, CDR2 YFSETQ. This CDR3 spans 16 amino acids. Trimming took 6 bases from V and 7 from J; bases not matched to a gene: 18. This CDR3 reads CASNRGWTTLAEEQYF. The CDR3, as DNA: TGCGCCAGCAACAGGGGGTGGACTACCCTCGCTGAGGAGCAGTACTTC.

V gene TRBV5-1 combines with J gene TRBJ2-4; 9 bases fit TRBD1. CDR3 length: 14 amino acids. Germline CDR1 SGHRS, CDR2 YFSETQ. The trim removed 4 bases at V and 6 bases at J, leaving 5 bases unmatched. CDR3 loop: CASSGGTGRNIQYF. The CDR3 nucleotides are TGCGCCAGCAGCGGAGGGACAGGGAGAAACATTCAGTACTTC.

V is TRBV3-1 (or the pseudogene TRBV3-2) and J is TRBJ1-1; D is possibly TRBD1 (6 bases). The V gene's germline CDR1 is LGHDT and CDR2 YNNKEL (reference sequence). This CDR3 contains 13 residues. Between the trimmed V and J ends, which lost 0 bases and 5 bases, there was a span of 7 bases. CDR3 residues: CASSQDRGTEAFF. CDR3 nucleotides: TGTGCCAGCAGCCAAGATAGGGGGACTGAAGCTTTCTTT.

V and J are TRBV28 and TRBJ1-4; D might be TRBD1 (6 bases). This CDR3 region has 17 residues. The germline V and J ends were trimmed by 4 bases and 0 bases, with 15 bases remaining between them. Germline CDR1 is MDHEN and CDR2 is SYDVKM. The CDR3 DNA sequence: TGTGCCAGCAGTTCCCCGGCGCGGACAGCAACTAATGAAAAACTGTTTTTT. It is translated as CASSSPARTATNEKLFF.

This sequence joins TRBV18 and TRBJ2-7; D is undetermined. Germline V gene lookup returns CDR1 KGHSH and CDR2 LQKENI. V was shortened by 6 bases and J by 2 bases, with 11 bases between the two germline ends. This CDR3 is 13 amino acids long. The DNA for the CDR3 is TGTGCCAGCTCCATTTCCGAAACCTACGAGCAGTACTTC. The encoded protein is CASSISETYEQYF.

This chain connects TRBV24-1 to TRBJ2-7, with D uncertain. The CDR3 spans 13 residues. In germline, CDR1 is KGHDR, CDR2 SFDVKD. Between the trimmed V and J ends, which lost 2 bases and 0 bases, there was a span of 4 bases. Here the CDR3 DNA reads TGTGCCACCAGTGATTCTAGCTCCTACGAGCAGTACTTC. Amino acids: CATSDSSSYEQYF.

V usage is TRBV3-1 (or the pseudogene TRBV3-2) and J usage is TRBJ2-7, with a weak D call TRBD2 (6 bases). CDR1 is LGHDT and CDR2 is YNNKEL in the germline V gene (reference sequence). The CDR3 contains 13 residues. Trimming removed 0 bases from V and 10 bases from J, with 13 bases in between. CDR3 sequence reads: CASSQDLVGGQYF. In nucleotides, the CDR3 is TGTGCCAGCAGCCAAGATCTAGTGGGAGGACAGTACTTC.

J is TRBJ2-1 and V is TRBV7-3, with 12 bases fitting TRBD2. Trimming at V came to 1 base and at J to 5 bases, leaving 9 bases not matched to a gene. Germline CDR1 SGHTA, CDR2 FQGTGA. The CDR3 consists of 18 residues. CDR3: CASSLKPGGLAGNNEQFF. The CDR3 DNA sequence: TGTGCCAGCAGCTTAAAACCCGGTGGACTAGCGGGAAACAATGAGCAGTTCTTC.

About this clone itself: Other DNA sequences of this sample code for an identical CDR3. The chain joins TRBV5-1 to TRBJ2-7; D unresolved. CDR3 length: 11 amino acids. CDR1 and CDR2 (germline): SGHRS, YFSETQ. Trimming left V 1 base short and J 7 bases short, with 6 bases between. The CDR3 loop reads CASSLMEEQYF. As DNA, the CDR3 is TGCGCCAGCAGCTTGATGGAGGAGCAGTACTTC.

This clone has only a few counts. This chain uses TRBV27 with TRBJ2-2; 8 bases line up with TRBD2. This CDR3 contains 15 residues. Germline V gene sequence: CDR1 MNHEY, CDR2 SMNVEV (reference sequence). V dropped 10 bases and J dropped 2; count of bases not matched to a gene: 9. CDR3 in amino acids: CATSVAGSNTGELFF. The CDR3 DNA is TGTGCCACCTCAGTAGCGGGATCCAACACCGGGGAGCTGTTTTTT.

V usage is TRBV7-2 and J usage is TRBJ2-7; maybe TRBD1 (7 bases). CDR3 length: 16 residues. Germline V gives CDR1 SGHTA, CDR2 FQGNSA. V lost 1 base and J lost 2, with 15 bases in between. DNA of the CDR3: TGTGCCAGCAGCTTAGAGGGGGGACAGTATCCCTACGAGCAGTACTTC. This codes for CASSLEGGQYPYEQYF.

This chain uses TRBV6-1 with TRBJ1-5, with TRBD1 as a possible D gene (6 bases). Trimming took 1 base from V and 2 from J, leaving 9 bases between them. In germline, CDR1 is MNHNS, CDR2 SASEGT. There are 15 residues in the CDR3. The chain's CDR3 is CASSEEAGGNQPQHF. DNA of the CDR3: TGTGCCAGCAGTGAAGAAGCAGGGGGCAATCAGCCCCAGCATTTT.